A single sample gave rise to the 32 T cell receptor beta chains below, sequenced in a study of identical twins. Via MiXCR, TCRdb re-called the 5' RACE reads, giving one row per CDR3 protein. The sample contains 1.5 million or so distinct CDR3 sequences, about 31% of which appear only once. Material for sequencing was cord blood. The receptors here all came from a newborn girl in good health.

The table lists this clonotype with a few counts. The chain carries TRBV7-9 and TRBJ1-2; 7 bases fit TRBD1. Trimming cost V 5 bases and J 6 bases; bases outside gene matches: 6. CDR3 length: 13 amino acids. The germline gives CDR1 SEHNR, CDR2 FQNEAQ (reference sequence). In DNA form, the CDR3 reads TGTGCCAGCAGCGTAAAGGGGGCTCATGGCTACACCTTC. Translation: CASSVKGAHGYTF. Full variable domain (missing parts from reference TRBV7-9 and TRBJ1-2): DTGVSQNPRHKITKRGQNVTFRCDPISEHNRLYWYRQTLGQGPEFLTYFQNEAQLEKSRLLSDRFSAERPKGSFSTLEIQRTEQGDSAMYLCASSVKGAHGYTFGSGTRLTVV.

This clonotype turned up a few times. V and J are TRBV2 and TRBJ1-2; no definite D call. In germline, CDR1 is SNHLY, CDR2 FYNNEI. V was pared by 3 bases and J by 2 bases, with 10 bases between. There are 14 residues in the CDR3. The CDR3 DNA is TGTGCCAGCAGTGAGGACCCCTCGAACTATGGCTACACCTTC. Translation gives CASSEDPSNYGYTF.

The V and J genes are TRBV27 and TRBJ1-3; D call uncertain. Germline V gene sequence: CDR1 MNHEY, CDR2 SMNVEV (reference sequence). The CDR3 is made up of 15 amino acids. Trimming shortened V by 6 bases and J by 0 bases, and 12 bases separated the two germline ends. The CDR3 loop is CASSATASSGNTIYF. DNA of the CDR3: TGTGCCAGCAGCGCCACGGCCTCCTCTGGAAACACCATATATTTT.

This chain joins TRBV29-1 and TRBJ1-5; no clear D. Trimming left V 7 bases short and J 0 bases short, with 10 bases between. The CDR3 has 13 amino acids. Looked up from germline, CDR1 is SQVTM and CDR2 is ANQGSEA. CDR3 nucleotides: TGCAGCGCACGCAGCAATAGCAATCAGCCCCAGCATTTT. It specifies CSARSNSNQPQHF.

Points on this clonotype: With a much larger clone just one base away, this may be a read error. In DNA form, the CDR3 reads TGTGCCAGCAGTCCGGGGGGGGAAGGAAGAGATACGCGGTATTTT. Translated, it gives CASSPGGEGRDTRYF. V usage is TRBV6-5 and J usage is TRBJ2-3; 8 bases align to TRBD2. Germline V gene sequence: CDR1 MNHEY, CDR2 SVGAGI. The CDR3 is made up of 15 amino acids.

The CDR3 loop is CASSRGPGLASFDTQYF. The CDR3, as DNA: TGTGCCAGCAGCCGAGGGCCGGGACTAGCGTCATTCGATACGCAGTATTTT. The chain uses TRBV2 and TRBJ2-3, with 10 bases lining up with TRBD2. This CDR3 is 17 amino acids long. Germline lookup yields CDR1 SNHLY and CDR2 FYNNEI. After removal of 6 bases from V and 6 bases from J, the junction contained 15 bases not matched to a gene.

The sample holds many counts of this clonotype. The chain joins TRBV20-1 to TRBJ2-3, with TRBD2 identical over 12 bases. Trimming removed 4 bases from V and 4 bases from J; junction bases left unmatched: 0. The CDR3 loop spans 13 amino acids. Germline V gene lookup returns CDR1 DFQATT and CDR2 SNEGSKA (reference sequence). The CDR3 DNA reads TGCAGTGCTACTAGCGGGAGGGCAGATACGCAGTATTTT. Translation gives CSATSGRADTQYF.

The chain joins TRBV20-1 to TRBJ2-1, with a tentative D call TRBD2 (5 bases). The end of the DNA fits TRBJ2-7 better, so the J call may be wrong. Germline CDR1 DFQATT, CDR2 SNEGSKA (reference sequence). The CDR3 length is 14 residues. The CDR3 reads CSARKPSSYNEQYF. The CDR3 DNA reads TGCAGTGCTAGAAAACCTAGCTCCTACAATGAGCAGTACTTC.

V gene TRBV7-9 combines with J gene TRBJ2-7; D may be TRBD2 (6 bases). CDR1 is SEHNR and CDR2 is FQNEAQ in the germline V gene (reference sequence). Between the trimmed V and J ends, which lost 1 base and 3 bases, there was a span of 22 bases. CDR3 length equals 18 residues. DNA for the CDR3: TGTGCCAGCAGCTTAGTTGGGCGCGACGGGGACGGGGGCTACGAGCAGTACTTC. Its translation: CASSLVGRDGDGGYEQYF.

The chain combines TRBV24-1 with TRBJ2-1; 10 nucleotides align to TRBD2. The CDR3 length is 16 residues. Germline V gene sequence: CDR1 KGHDR, CDR2 SFDVKD. Unmatched junction bases numbered 3, after V lost 4 bases and J lost 1 base. The CDR3 nucleotides are TGTGCCACCAGTGACGCTAGCGGGGGATCCTACAATGAGCAGTTCTTC. It yields the protein CATSDASGGSYNEQFF.

About this clonotype: Without the conserved terminal phenylalanine or tryptophan, this CDR3 likely stems from a read error. This chain joins TRBV13 and TRBJ2-7; D gene ambiguous. This CDR3 spans 13 amino acids. CDR1 is PRHDT and CDR2 is FYEKMQ in the germline V gene (reference sequence). V was trimmed by 1 base and J by 2 bases, leaving 6 bases between them. CDR3 nucleotides: TGTGCCAGCAGCTTAGTAAATGCCTACGAGCAGTACATC. Its translation: CASSLVNAYEQYI.

The rearrangement links TRBV4-1 to TRBJ1-1; no reliable D call. Germline-derived CDR1 and CDR2 are MGHRA and YSYEKL. This CDR3 contains 14 residues. V was trimmed by 1 base and J by 3 bases, leaving 9 bases between them. CDR3 in amino acids: CASSQVGEDTEAFF. The CDR3 DNA reads as TGCGCCAGCAGCCAAGTTGGGGAGGACACTGAAGCTTTCTTT.

Only one count was recorded for this clonotype. The chain joins TRBV20-1 to TRBJ2-5, with TRBD2 identical over 8 bases. The V segment lost 3 bases and the J segment 1 base; nucleotides outside the gene matches: 10. Germline V gives CDR1 DFQATT, CDR2 SNEGSKA (reference sequence). The CDR3 spans 16 residues. For the CDR3, the DNA is TGCAGTGCTAGTCGAGGTAGCGGGGCCTTCCAAGAGACCCAGTACTTC. Its translation is CSASRGSGAFQETQYF.

The chain links TRBV20-1 to TRBJ2-5; 10 bases line up with TRBD2. TRBJ2-7 explains the end of the DNA better; the J call may be wrong. The germline V gene has CDR1 DFQATT and CDR2 SNEGSKA (reference sequence). This CDR3 has 15 residues. The CDR3 coding sequence is TGCAGTGCTAGTGGCCCCCTAGCGGGAGAGCACGAGCAGTACTTC. This gives the protein CSASGPLAGEHEQYF.

A few counts support this clonotype. The V and J genes are TRBV21-1 and TRBJ1-2; the table gives TRBD1 as D, unverified against the DNA. TRBV21-1 is a known pseudogene. CDR3 length: 14 residues. CDR3 bases: TGTGCCAGCAGGAACAGGGGAAGCATCTATGGCTACACCTTC. This encodes CASRNRGSIYGYTF.

This clonotype was detected a few times. CDR3 sequence reads: CASSQDLARPYEQYF. The CDR3 DNA follows: TGTGCCAGCAGCCAAGATCTGGCCAGGCCCTACGAGCAGTACTTC. This chain links TRBV4-2 with TRBJ2-7; no firm D call. The CDR3 totals 15 residues. V lost 0 bases to trimming and J lost 2 bases, with 11 bases between them. The germline V gene encodes CDR1 LGHNA and CDR2 YNFKEQ.

This clonotype was seen only a few times. V usage is TRBV12-3 or TRBV12-4 and J usage is TRBJ1-2, with TRBD1 as a possible D gene (6 bases). The V and J ends lost 7 bases and 8 bases respectively, with 11 bases between them. The CDR3 runs 11 residues. CDR3 in DNA: TGTGCCAGCAACTCTGACAGGGGCTACACCTTC. Its protein is CASNSDRGYTF.

This clonotype was observed a handful of times. The chain recombines TRBV21-1 with TRBJ2-3; the table calls TRBD2, which could not be checked here. TRBV21-1 is flagged as a pseudogene. The CDR3 consists of 16 residues. The CDR3: CASRRTLGQSTDTQYF. DNA of the CDR3: TGTGCCAGCAGGCGGACCCTCGGACAATCCACAGATACGCAGTATTTT.

V and J are TRBV12-3 or TRBV12-4 and TRBJ2-7, with D unresolved. This CDR3 comprises 17 residues. V lost 2 bases and J lost 7, with 24 bases in between. The CDR3 sequence is CASSLTLETLTTREQYF. The CDR3 DNA follows: TGTGCCAGCAGTTTAACGCTAGAAACCCTAACTACGCGGGAGCAGTACTTC.

This clonotype was observed a single time. This sequence joins TRBV28 and TRBJ1-1; TRBD1 aligns across 10 bases. This CDR3 is built from 15 residues. Unmatched junction bases numbered 5, after V lost 4 bases and J lost 3 bases. Germline lookup yields CDR1 MDHEN and CDR2 SYDVKM. As DNA, the CDR3 is TGTGCCAGCAGTTACCCCGGGACAGGGGACACTGAAGCTTTCTTT. Translation: CASSYPGTGDTEAFF. The full variable domain, with the rest looked up from reference TRBV28 and TRBJ1-1, is DVKVTQSSRYLVKRTGEKVFLECVQDMDHENMFWYRQDPGLGLRLIYFSYDVKMKEKGDIPEGYSVSREKKERFSLILESASTNQTSMYLCASSYPGTGDTEAFFGQGTRLTVV.

This clonotype was counted between two and nine times. The CDR3 nucleotides read TGCAGTGCTAGAGCCAGACGGAAAATCTCCTACGAGCAGTACTTC. It is translated as CSARARRKISYEQYF. The chain couples TRBV20-1 to TRBJ2-7, with no clear D. The CDR3 runs 15 residues. The ends were cut back, 1 base at V and 0 bases at J, with 13 bases in the middle. Germline-derived CDR1 and CDR2 are DFQATT and SNEGSKA (reference sequence).

V usage is TRBV7-2 and J usage is TRBJ1-2, with D maybe TRBD1 (5 bases). Trimming left V 2 bases short and J 5 bases short, with 15 bases between. The length of the CDR3 is 15 residues. Per the germline V gene, CDR1 is SGHTA and CDR2 is FQGNSA. The CDR3 is CASSLSPAGIYGYTF. CDR3 bases: TGTGCCAGCAGCTTATCCCCCGCAGGGATATATGGCTACACCTTC.

This clonotype was picked up one time. This chain connects TRBV6-6 to TRBJ2-4, with a tentative D call TRBD2 (7 bases). Gene TRBJ2-7 matches the end of the DNA better, so the J call may be wrong. Germline V gene lookup returns CDR1 MNHNY and CDR2 SVGAGI (reference sequence). The CDR3 has 15 amino acids. This chain's CDR3 is CASSLMGGGPYEQYF. The CDR3 nucleotides read TGTGCCAGCAGTCTCATGGGGGGGGGGCCATACGAGCAGTACTTC.

The chain employs TRBV5-1 and TRBJ1-1; no reliable D call. Deletions cut 4 bases from V and 1 base from J, with 8 bases between. Germline V lookup: CDR1 SGHRS, CDR2 YFSETQ. The CDR3 consists of 13 residues. DNA of the CDR3: TGCGCCAGCAGCCGATTCTCGAACACTGAAGCTTTCTTT. Amino acid sequence: CASSRFSNTEAFF.

This clonotype was observed a few times. The chain recombines TRBV6-2 or TRBV6-3 with TRBJ1-2; tentatively, D is TRBD1 (5 bases). Germline-derived CDR1 and CDR2 are MNHEY and SVGEGT. Trimming left V 6 bases short and J 7 bases short, with 12 bases between. The CDR3 contains 12 residues. The DNA for the CDR3 is TGTGCCAGCAGAGGGGTTGCGGCTGGCTACACCTTC. It translates to CASRGVAAGYTF.

The chain has TRBV9 and TRBJ2-1, with a possible D match to TRBD2 (6 bases). Looked up from germline, CDR1 is SGDLS and CDR2 is YYNGEE. This CDR3 contains 16 residues. Trimming pared 3 bases from V and 4 bases from J, leaving 17 bases between. CDR3 region: CASSAVGGGSYNEQFF. CDR3 DNA sequence: TGTGCCAGCAGCGCCGTGGGAGGAGGTTCTTACAATGAGCAGTTCTTC.

The gene calls are TRBV6-1 and TRBJ1-2; D perhaps matches TRBD1 (6 bases). CDR1 is MNHNS and CDR2 is SASEGT in the germline V gene. The CDR3 length is 14 residues. V lost 0 bases and J 3 bases, leaving 8 bases between the germline ends. CDR3 DNA sequence: TGTGCCAGCAGTGAAGCGTACAGGGACTATGGCTACACCTTC. The encoded protein is CASSEAYRDYGYTF.

This clonotype occurred a few times. This chain joins TRBV3-1 and TRBJ1-1; D gene ambiguous. The CDR3 covers 16 residues. Trimming pared 5 bases from V and 7 bases from J, leaving 23 bases between. The germline V gene has CDR1 LGHDT and CDR2 YNNKEL (reference sequence). The CDR3 reads CASSSGSSILPGEAFF. The CDR3 DNA reads TGTGCCAGCAGCTCCGGGTCATCGATCCTACCCGGTGAAGCTTTCTTT.

J is TRBJ1-2 and V is TRBV10-1; tentative D call: TRBD1 (5 bases). Trimming removed 2 bases from V and 5 bases from J, with 18 bases in between. Germline V gene lookup returns CDR1 WNHNN and CDR2 SYGVQD (reference sequence). The CDR3 has 16 residues. The CDR3 protein is CASSERAGIGTYGYTF. CDR3 DNA sequence: TGCGCCAGCAGTGAGAGGGCAGGGATTGGGACGTATGGCTACACCTTC.

CDR3 amino acids: CASSYQTGPGYTF. The CDR3, as DNA: TGTGCCAGCAGTTACCAGACAGGGCCAGGCTACACCTTC. J is TRBJ1-2 and V is TRBV6-6; TRBD1 matches at 7 bases. The germline gives CDR1 MNHNY, CDR2 SVGAGI (reference sequence). The CDR3 contains 13 residues. After removal of 2 bases from V and 8 bases from J, the junction contained 5 bases not matched to a gene.

V is TRBV29-1 and J is TRBJ2-5; D is unresolved. Germline V gives CDR1 SQVTM, CDR2 ANQGSEA. CDR3 length: 14 amino acids. Deletions cut 0 bases from V and 1 base from J, with 9 bases between. CDR3 region: CSVEDLRSQETQYF. The CDR3 DNA reads as TGCAGCGTTGAAGATCTACGCAGCCAAGAGACCCAGTACTTC.

V and J are TRBV28 and TRBJ2-1; D is undetermined. CDR1 and CDR2 from the germline V gene are MDHEN and SYDVKM. Between the trimmed V and J ends, which lost 5 bases and 15 bases, there was a span of 17 bases. There are 12 residues in the CDR3. The DNA for the CDR3 is TGTGCCAGCAGTCTTGGTCTAGACTCTTGGTTCTTC. Translation: CASSLGLDSWFF.